What follows are 17 T cell receptor beta chains derived from one specimen sequenced in a study of neurological immune-mediated disorders. TCRdb ran MiXCR on the 5' RACE reads and lists one entry per CDR3 protein. The data contain about 59,000 distinct CDR3 sequences, about 3.5% of them singletons. The sequencing sample was made of PBMCs. These receptors all come from a woman aged 50 to 60 with multiple sclerosis.

A few counts support this clonotype. CDR3 sequence reads: CATSRVGGGSYNEQFF. The CDR3 DNA is TGTGCCACCAGCAGAGTCGGCGGTGGCTCCTACAATGAGCAGTTCTTC. The chain joins TRBV15 to TRBJ2-1, with D unclear. The CDR3 covers 16 residues. CDR1 is LNHNV, CDR2 YYDKDF, per germline (reference sequence). The V gene lost 1 base and the J gene lost 0 bases, with 10 bases spanning the gap.

The table lists this clonotype with many counts. The chain joins TRBV2 to TRBJ1-1, with a weak D call TRBD1 (5 bases). Germline V gives CDR1 SNHLY, CDR2 FYNNEI. The V and J ends lost 3 bases and 0 bases respectively, with 14 bases between them. The CDR3 contains 16 residues. CDR3: CASSDSGGHMNTEAFF. CDR3 in DNA: TGTGCCAGCAGTGACTCAGGTGGACACATGAACACTGAAGCTTTCTTT.

This clonotype was recorded at least ten times. The J gene is TRBJ2-2, the V gene TRBV2, with D uncertain. The CDR3 has 12 residues. CDR1 is SNHLY and CDR2 is FYNNEI in the germline V gene. The V end lost 7 bases, the J end lost 7 bases, and 10 bases lay between the germline ends. The CDR3 sequence is CASIGRNGELFF. The CDR3 DNA reads TGTGCCAGCATCGGCAGGAACGGGGAGCTGTTTTTT.

This clonotype showed up many times. In DNA form, the CDR3 reads TGCGCCAGCAGCCAGGAACAGGGCAGCAATGAAAAACTGTTTTTT. This gives the protein CASSQEQGSNEKLFF. The rearrangement uses TRBV4-3 and TRBJ1-4; TRBD1 is a possible D gene (6 bases). Deletions cut 3 bases from V and 5 bases from J, with 13 bases between. The germline CDR1 and CDR2 sequences are LGHNA and YSLEER. The CDR3 sequence is 15 residues long.

This clonotype was detected many times. The chain recombines TRBV6-2 or TRBV6-3 with TRBJ2-5, with TRBD2 identical over 9 bases. The CDR3 is 15 residues long. The V segment lost 2 bases and the J segment 5 bases; nucleotides outside the gene matches: 6. Germline CDR1 is MNHEY and CDR2 is SVGEGT. The CDR3 protein is CASSYGSGSWETQYF. CDR3 sequence (DNA): TGTGCCAGCAGTTACGGTAGCGGGAGTTGGGAGACCCAGTACTTC.

This clonotype was observed many times. The genes are TRBV24-1 and TRBJ1-2; D gene unclear. The length of the CDR3 is 13 residues. Germline lookup yields CDR1 KGHDR and CDR2 SFDVKD. Trimming cost V 2 bases and J 4 bases, with 7 bases left between them. CDR3 in amino acids: CATSDWGGYGYTF. In DNA form, the CDR3 reads TGTGCCACCAGTGATTGGGGTGGCTATGGCTACACCTTC.

This clonotype was seen at least ten times. DNA for the CDR3: TGTGCCATCGGGGGTACAGAGAGCTCCTACGAGCAGTACTTC. Encoded protein: CAIGGTESSYEQYF. This chain connects TRBV10-3 to TRBJ2-7; D may correspond to TRBD1 or TRBD2 (5 bases each). The CDR3 loop spans 14 amino acids. Looked up from germline, CDR1 is ENHRY and CDR2 is SYGVKD. V lost 8 bases and J 0 bases, leaving 14 bases between the germline ends.

This clonotype was recorded many times. J is TRBJ2-7 and V is TRBV9, with D hard to call. Trimming removed 1 base at V and 2 bases at J, with 10 bases between. CDR1 and CDR2 (germline): SGDLS, YYNGEE. This CDR3 spans 14 amino acids. In DNA, the CDR3 is TGTGCCAGCAGCGTATCTACAAGAACCTACGAGCAGTACTTC. This translates into CASSVSTRTYEQYF.

Many counts were recorded for this clonotype. The V gene is TRBV2, the J gene TRBJ2-7; D not resolved. Trimming stripped 2 bases from V and 6 bases from J, with 11 bases between. The germline V gene encodes CDR1 SNHLY and CDR2 FYNNEI. This CDR3 spans 13 amino acids. The CDR3: CASSELEPGEQYF. CDR3 DNA sequence: TGTGCCAGCAGTGAACTAGAGCCAGGCGAGCAGTACTTC.

In its sample, this clonotype was seen many times. The chain uses TRBV12-3 or TRBV12-4 and TRBJ1-1; D is uncertain. The V gene lost 1 base and the J gene lost 6 bases, with 12 bases spanning the gap. This CDR3 spans 14 amino acids. CDR3 nucleotides: TGTGCCAGCAGTTTAGTGCACGGCCGGCCTGAAGCTTTCTTT. It codes for CASSLVHGRPEAFF.

This clonotype was recorded at least ten times. The chain joins TRBV7-2 to TRBJ2-3, with 8 bases identical to TRBD2. The germline CDR1 and CDR2 sequences are SGHTA and FQGNSA. Trimming at V came to 0 bases and at J to 1 base, leaving 0 bases not matched to a gene. This CDR3 is 15 amino acids long. The CDR3 region has the DNA TGTGCCAGCAGCTTAGCTAGCGGGGGCACAGATACGCAGTATTTT. Encoded protein: CASSLASGGTDTQYF.

There are many counts of this clonotype. This chain links TRBV7-3 with TRBJ2-3; 8 bases fit TRBD1. The CDR3 runs to 17 residues. The ends lost 2 bases at V and 4 bases at J; junction bases unmatched: 11. CDR1 and CDR2 from the germline V gene are SGHTA and FQGTGA. The DNA for the CDR3 is TGTGCCAGCAGCTTAGGTTATCAGACACAGGGGGCAGATACGCAGTATTTT. It yields the protein CASSLGYQTQGADTQYF.

The chain employs TRBV6-2 or TRBV6-3 and TRBJ2-3; D is tentatively TRBD1 or TRBD2 (6 bases each). Germline CDR1 is MNHEY and CDR2 is SVGEGT. This CDR3 is 15 amino acids long. The V end lost 6 bases, the J end lost 2 bases, and 15 bases lay between the germline ends. In DNA form, the CDR3 reads TGTGCCAGCAGCTCAACAGGGAGGAACACAGATACGCAGTATTTT. Translation: CASSSTGRNTDTQYF.

Points on this clonotype: A much larger clone differs from this one at a single base, so this may be a read error. The chain combines TRBV7-3 with TRBJ2-2; D ambiguous. The CDR3 sequence is 15 residues long. Germline V gene lookup returns CDR1 SGHTA and CDR2 FQGTGA. Trimming took off 7 bases at V and 2 bases at J, with 14 bases between the two ends. The CDR3 DNA reads TGTGCCAGCAACTCCGGGCCTTACAACACCGGGGAGCTGTTTTTT. Its protein product is CASNSGPYNTGELFF.

This clonotype came up many times. This chain links TRBV6-4 with TRBJ2-1, with D uncertain. CDR3 length equals 14 residues. V was cut by 4 bases and J by 0 bases, with 7 bases left in between. Looked up from germline, CDR1 is MRHNA and CDR2 is SNTAGT. The CDR3 loop is CASSVAVSYNEQFF. In nucleotides, the CDR3 is TGTGCCAGCAGTGTTGCTGTCTCCTACAATGAGCAGTTCTTC.

This clonotype was found a few times. The chain uses TRBV12-3 or TRBV12-4 and TRBJ1-2; 7 nucleotides agree with TRBD1. The CDR3 has 14 amino acids. V was clipped by 0 bases and J by 4 bases; unmatched bases: 2. This CDR3 is CASSLARDSYGYTF. CDR3 nucleotide sequence: TGTGCCAGCAGTTTAGCGAGGGACAGCTATGGCTACACCTTC.

This rearrangement joins TRBV10-3 to TRBJ1-2; the D gene is possibly TRBD1 (5 bases). The CDR3 consists of 15 residues. Germline CDR1 is ENHRY and CDR2 is SYGVKD. Trimming cost V 4 bases and J 1 base, with 13 bases left between them. CDR3 region: CAISVTGRNNYGYTF. In DNA form, the CDR3 reads TGTGCCATCAGTGTGACGGGACGGAATAACTATGGCTACACCTTC.